Listed below are T cell receptor beta chains from one sample, sequenced in a study of cytomegalovirus exposure and HLA in healthy donors. The method was immunoSEQ multiplex PCR; TCRdb's version includes in-frame clones alone and lacks a portion of them. The sample carries about 140,000 clones, over 70% recorded once. The sample consisted of PBMCs. These receptors were taken from a man aged 40-49 years in good health and CMV-seronegative. Each CDR3 is given with its conserved first and last residue. Fields, in order: CDR3 DNA, CDR3 protein, D gene, J gene, V gene, clone size. A D gene is named only where the DNA matches it firmly. The size field is filled for only some rows; it gives once, few, many or a size class.

TGTGCCAGCAGCCGGACTAGCATCTACACCGGGGAGCTGTTTTTT	CASSRTSIYTGELFF	TRBD2	TRBJ2-2	TRBV4-2	-
TGTGCCAGCAGCGTAGGGGGAGCGGAGTATGGCTACACCTTC	CASSVGGAEYGYTF	-	TRBJ1-2	TRBV9	-
TGCGCCAGCAGCCGAATTTATAGTGGCAATCAGCCCCAGCATTTT	CASSRIYSGNQPQHF	-	TRBJ1-5	TRBV4-3	-
TGTGCCAGCAGCCCGATGAAGACAGGGTTTGGCTACACCTTC	CASSPMKTGFGYTF	TRBD1	TRBJ1-2	TRBV7-2	few
TGTGCCAGCAGACGGACAGTCGACACTGAAGCTTTCTTT	CASRRTVDTEAFF	-	TRBJ1-1	TRBV5-4	-
TGTGCCAGCAGACAGAGAGAGACCCAGTACTTC	CASRQRETQYF	-	TRBJ2-5	TRBV2	-
TGTGCCAGCAGCCCAAGGACAGCCGCGGAAAAACTGTTTTTT	CASSPRTAAEKLFF	-	TRBJ1-4	TRBV7-2	few
TGTGCCAGCACTGACAGCTACAATGAGCAGTTCTTC	CASTDSYNEQFF	-	TRBJ2-1	TRBV21-1	few
TGTGCCAGCAGATCTCCTCGTAGTGATAACTATGGCTACACCTTC	CASRSPRSDNYGYTF	-	TRBJ1-2	TRBV6-5	-
TGCGCCTTAAATAAAGACGGGGGGCGGACTGAAGCTTTCTTT	CALNKDGGRTEAFF	-	TRBJ1-1	TRBV30	-
TGTGCCAGCAGTTTAGTTCTAGCGGGAGGAACCTACAATGAGCAGTTCTTC	CASSLVLAGGTYNEQFF	TRBD2	TRBJ2-1	TRBV27	-
TGTGCCAGCAGCCAAGCACAGGGGGGTGTAGCTTTCTTT	CASSQAQGGVAFF	TRBD1	TRBJ1-1	TRBV4-2	few
TGTGCTACAGGGGTATTCGCTGAAGCTTTCTTT	CATGVFAEAFF	TRBD1	TRBJ1-1	TRBV19	-
TGTGCCAGCAGTGAACTGGACAGTCAAGAGACCCAGTACTTC	CASSELDSQETQYF	-	TRBJ2-5	TRBV2	-
TGCGCCAGCAGCACCACAGCGGGGGCCGTCTACGAGCAGTACTTC	CASSTTAGAVYEQYF	TRBD2	TRBJ2-7	TRBV5-1	-
TGTGCCTGGGACAGGGGCACCAACACTGAAGCTTTCTTT	CAWDRGTNTEAFF	TRBD1	TRBJ1-1	TRBV30	-
TGTGCCAGCAGCTTAGTGGCGGGGGAATACGAGCAGTACTTC	CASSLVAGEYEQYF	TRBD2	TRBJ2-7	TRBV7-2	few
TGTGCCATCAGCGGACTAGCGGGACTAGATACGCAGTATTTT	CAISGLAGLDTQYF	TRBD2	TRBJ2-3	TRBV10-3	-
TGTGCCAGCAGTGACAATTTCGTCAGGGCCTCCTACGAGCAGTACTTC	CASSDNFVRASYEQYF	-	TRBJ2-7	TRBV6-1	-
TGTGCCAGCAGCCCTGGGCTCCTCAGGGGGCAAGAGACCCAGTACTTC	CASSPGLLRGQETQYF	TRBD1	TRBJ2-5	TRBV7-3	-
TGCAGCGGGGGACATCAGTACACTGAAGCTTTCTTT	CSGGHQYTEAFF	-	TRBJ1-1	TRBV29-1	-
TGTGCCAGCAGCTTAGAGGGACACCCTTTCTACGAGCAGTACTTC	CASSLEGHPFYEQYF	-	TRBJ2-7	TRBV7-9	-
TGCGCCAGCAGCCAAGATCCACGGAGGGGTCAGCCCCAGCATTTT	CASSQDPRRGQPQHF	-	TRBJ1-5	TRBV4-3	-
TGTGCCAGCAGCCCCTACGCGGGGCAGGCTGGCACAGATACGCAGTATTTT	CASSPYAGQAGTDTQYF	-	TRBJ2-3	TRBV9	-
TGTGCCAGCAGCTTGCGGTCAGAGGGAGGAGACACCTTC	CASSLRSEGGDTF	-	TRBJ1-2	TRBV5-6	-
TGTGCCACCAGCAGAGACGGGCAGGGCGGTCAGCCCCAGCATTTT	CATSRDGQGGQPQHF	-	TRBJ1-5	TRBV15	once
TGCAGCGCCGCGGGAGGGGCAGGGGGATTGCGGGGTGGAAACACCATATATTTT	CSAAGGAGGLRGGNTIYF	TRBD1	TRBJ1-3	TRBV29-1	once
TGTGCCAGCAGCCCTGGGACATCCTTCCTAGCGGGGGACAATGAGCAGTTCTTC	CASSPGTSFLAGDNEQFF	TRBD2	TRBJ2-1	TRBV7-9	few
TGTGCCAGCAGTTACTCCGGGACAGGGACCTACGAGCAGTACTTC	CASSYSGTGTYEQYF	TRBD1	TRBJ2-7	TRBV6-5	-
TGTGCCAGTAGTATCCGGGACAGAATCACAGATACGCAGTATTTT	CASSIRDRITDTQYF	TRBD1	TRBJ2-3	TRBV19	-
TGTGCCTGGAGTAAACAGCCGATCTACGAGCAGTACTTC	CAWSKQPIYEQYF	-	TRBJ2-7	TRBV30	-
TGTGCCGCCCAGGGGGCAGATCAGCCCCAGCATTTT	CAAQGADQPQHF	TRBD1	TRBJ1-5	TRBV28	-
TGCGCCAGCAGCTTGGGGCTAGCGGGGAATTACGAGCAGTACTTC	CASSLGLAGNYEQYF	TRBD2	TRBJ2-7	TRBV5-1	few
TGCGCCAGCAGCCAAGATCCCCCGGGACTAGCTGGGCGCAATGAGCAGTTCTTC	CASSQDPPGLAGRNEQFF	TRBD2	TRBJ2-1	TRBV4-3	-
TGTGCCAGCCACCGACAGGGCGTCGATAATGAGCAGTTCTTC	CASHRQGVDNEQFF	TRBD1	TRBJ2-1	TRBV7-9	once
TGCGCCAGCAGCTTTGCTAAGGGGGAGACCCAGTACTTC	CASSFAKGETQYF	-	TRBJ2-5	TRBV5-1	-
TGTGCCAGCAGCCCCCGGGACACCCTTATAGCCTACGAGCAGTACTTC	CASSPRDTLIAYEQYF	-	TRBJ2-7	TRBV9	-
TGTGCCAGCAGCCTCCTCAGGGGATCAAAAAACATTCAGTACTTC	CASSLLRGSKNIQYF	-	TRBJ2-4	TRBV11-3	-
TGTGCCATCAGTGGTGACTTTAACACTGAAGCTTTCTTT	CAISGDFNTEAFF	-	TRBJ1-1	TRBV10-3	-
TGCACCAGCAGCCAAGATTGGGGACAGGAATACGAGCAGTACTTC	CTSSQDWGQEYEQYF	-	TRBJ2-7	TRBV1	-
TGCGCCAGCAGCTTGGGACAGGTCGACGAGCAGTACTTC	CASSLGQVDEQYF	-	TRBJ2-7	TRBV5-1	-
TGCAGCGTTGTCGGTAGCGGGAGCGGGAACACCGGGGAGCTGTTTTTT	CSVVGSGSGNTGELFF	TRBD2	TRBJ2-2	TRBV29-1	-
TGTGCCAGTTCGAAAACGGGACGAGGGACAGGGCGGACCGGGGAGCTGTTTTTT	CASSKTGRGTGRTGELFF	TRBD1	TRBJ2-2	TRBV19	-
TGTGCCAGCAGAGAAGACAGGGGGGAAAGGCCCCAGCATTTT	CASREDRGERPQHF	TRBD1	TRBJ1-5	TRBV28	-
TGTGCCATCAGTGGTGTGACTAGCGGGGGTATCGAGCAGTTCTTC	CAISGVTSGGIEQFF	TRBD2	TRBJ2-1	TRBV10-3	few
TGTGCCAGCAGCCTGGGACTAGCGGGAGACGAGCAGTACTTC	CASSLGLAGDEQYF	TRBD2	TRBJ2-7	TRBV5-6	-
TGTGCCAGCAGCTTGGAGGGTAGCGGGATGTACAATGAGCAGTTCTTC	CASSLEGSGMYNEQFF	TRBD2	TRBJ2-1	TRBV5-4	-
TGTGCCTGGACTCCGGGCTTGGGGGGAGAGACCCAGTACTTC	CAWTPGLGGETQYF	-	TRBJ2-5	TRBV30	few
TGTGCCAGCTCAGAAACAGGGGTTCAAGAGACCCAGTACTTC	CASSETGVQETQYF	TRBD1	TRBJ2-5	TRBV18	-
TGTGCCAGCAGGGAGGGCTTGGGACCGTTCTACGAGCAGTACTTC	CASREGLGPFYEQYF	-	TRBJ2-7	TRBV25-1	-
TGTGCCAGCAGTTCCAGCGGGGGGCGCACAGATACGCAGTATTTT	CASSSSGGRTDTQYF	TRBD2	TRBJ2-3	TRBV7-9	-
TGTGCCAGTAGGAGACAGGGATCCAATGAAAAACTGTTTTTT	CASRRQGSNEKLFF	TRBD1	TRBJ1-4	TRBV19	-
TGTGCCACCAGCAGAGGCTCTAACAATGAGCAGTTCTTC	CATSRGSNNEQFF	-	TRBJ2-1	TRBV15	-
TGTGCCAGCAGTGACGGGCAGGGGAGCGCCACAGATACGCAGTATTTT	CASSDGQGSATDTQYF	-	TRBJ2-3	TRBV6-4	-
TGTGCCTGGAGTGTACAGCCCTATTCACCCCTCCACTTT	CAWSVQPYSPLHF	-	TRBJ1-6	TRBV30	-
TGCGCCAGCAGTGAGTCGCCTCCGGGACAGGGTTGGACCCAGTACTTC	CASSESPPGQGWTQYF	TRBD1	TRBJ2-5	TRBV10-2	once
TGCGCCAGCAGCCAAGATAGGGCGGGGGGCCGCTTCTTGGAGCAGTTCTTC	CASSQDRAGGRFLEQFF	TRBD2	TRBJ2-1	TRBV4-3	few
TGTGCCTGGAGTGACCAGTCGACAGGGACCGTCTACGAGCAGTACTTC	CAWSDQSTGTVYEQYF	TRBD1	TRBJ2-7	TRBV30	-
TGTGCCAGCAGCTCAGGAGCGGGCAATGAGCAGTTCTTC	CASSSGAGNEQFF	-	TRBJ2-1	TRBV9	-